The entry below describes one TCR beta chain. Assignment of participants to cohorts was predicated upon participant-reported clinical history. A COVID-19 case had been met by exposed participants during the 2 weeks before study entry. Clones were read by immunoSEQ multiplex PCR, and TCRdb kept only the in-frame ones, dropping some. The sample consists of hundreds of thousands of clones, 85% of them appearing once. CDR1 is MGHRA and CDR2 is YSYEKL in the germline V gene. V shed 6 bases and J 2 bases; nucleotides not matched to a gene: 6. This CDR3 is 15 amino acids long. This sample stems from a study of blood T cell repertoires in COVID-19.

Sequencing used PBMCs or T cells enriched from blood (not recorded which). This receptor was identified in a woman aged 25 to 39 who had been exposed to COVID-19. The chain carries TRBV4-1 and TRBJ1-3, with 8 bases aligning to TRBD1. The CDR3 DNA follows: TGCGCCAGCAGACTCGAGACAGGGGCTGGAAACACCATATATTTT. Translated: CASRLETGAGNTIYF.